What follows are 30 T cell receptor beta chains derived from one specimen sequenced in a study of CD8+CD57+ T cells in acquired aplastic anemia. According to the study, genomic DNA was the template for TCR beta VDJ and CDR3 profiling. TCRdb reprocessed the reads via MiXCR and lists one record per CDR3 protein. The table lists 250,000 to 300,000 distinct CDR3 sequences, around 60% of them singletons. Sequencing was carried out using sorted CD4+, CD8+, or CD8+CD57+ T cells (not recorded which) from PBMCs. These receptors all come from a human donor with severe aplastic anemia or a healthy control (not recorded which).

This clonotype was seen repeatedly, ten times or more. J is TRBJ2-2 and V is TRBV12-3 or TRBV12-4; TRBD1 might be the D (5 bases). The CDR3 has 16 residues. The ends were cut back, 4 bases at V and 1 base at J, with 13 bases in the middle. The CDR3 coding sequence is TGTGCCAGCAGTTCACCTAGGACAAGGAACACCGGGGAGCTGTTTTTT. Translated, it gives CASSSPRTRNTGELFF.

Only one count was recorded for this clonotype. Compared with germline, one end of the junction differs, possibly owing to a read error. V and J are TRBV10-3 and TRBJ2-5; the match to TRBD1 covers 7 bases. The CDR3 covers 14 residues. Per the germline V gene, CDR1 is ENHRY and CDR2 is SYGVKD. Here the CDR3 DNA reads TGTGCCTTCAGCCGGGACAGCTCTACGGAGACCCTGTACTTC. Translation: CAFSRDSSTETLYF.

This clonotype has ten or more counts. The rearrangement links TRBV6-1 to TRBJ2-6; D may be TRBD1 or TRBD2 (6 bases each). Germline CDR1 and CDR2: MNHNS and SASEGT. The CDR3 contains 17 residues. The ends were cut back, 7 bases at V and 2 bases at J, with 18 bases in the middle. The CDR3, as DNA: TGTGCCAGCACGGGGGCCGAGGGGCAAGCTGGGGCCAACGTCCTGACTTTC. Its protein product is CASTGAEGQAGANVLTF.

This clonotype has only a few counts. One end of the junction is discordant with germline, which a read error may explain. V is TRBV7-7 and J is TRBJ2-7; no firm D call. The CDR3 spans 13 residues. CDR1 is SSHAT and CDR2 is FNYEAQ in the germline V gene (reference sequence). CDR3 DNA: TGTGCTAGCAGCTTAGCACTCTCCTACGAGCAGTACTTC. It is translated as CASSLALSYEQYF.

This clonotype appeared many times. V and J are TRBV6-5 and TRBJ1-3; D is uncertain. The CDR3 consists of 14 residues. The V and J ends lost 4 bases and 4 bases respectively, with 11 bases between them. The germline CDR1 and CDR2 sequences are MNHEY and SVGAGI. CDR3 DNA sequence: TGTGCCAGCAGTTCCTTGACACGAGGAAACACCATATATTTT. Amino acids: CASSSLTRGNTIYF.

The rearrangement links TRBV5-1 to TRBJ1-3; no firm D call. This CDR3 region has 16 residues. V lost 0 bases and J 0 bases, leaving 10 bases between the germline ends. Germline CDR1 is SGHRS and CDR2 is YFSETQ. CDR3 sequence reads: CASSLGQQSSGNTIYF. The DNA for the CDR3 is TGCGCCAGCAGCTTGGGGCAGCAGAGCTCTGGAAACACCATATATTTT.

As to this clonotype: A much larger clone differs from this one at a single base, so this may be a read error. CDR3 sequence: CASSPDFGTVYGYTF. The CDR3 DNA follows: TGTGCCAGCAGCCCGGATTTTGGGACAGTCTATGGCTACACCTTC. The rearrangement uses TRBV7-3 and TRBJ1-2; TRBD1 agrees at 7 bases. Germline V CDR1 and CDR2: SGHTA, FQGTGA. The V segment lost 5 bases and the J segment 4 bases; nucleotides outside the gene matches: 10. This CDR3 spans 15 amino acids.

J is TRBJ2-7 and V is TRBV25-1; 8 positions match TRBD1. J was trimmed by 2 bases and V by 6 bases; bases with no gene match: 3. Germline CDR1 MGHDK, CDR2 SYGVNS. The CDR3 is 13 residues long. The CDR3 spells CASREQGAYEQYF. CDR3 DNA: TGTGCCAGCAGGGAACAGGGGGCCTACGAGCAGTACTTC.

Ten or more counts support this clonotype. V gene TRBV4-3 combines with J gene TRBJ1-2, with D maybe TRBD1 (6 bases). The CDR3 contains 14 residues. From germline, CDR1 is LGHNA and CDR2 YSLEER. The V end lost 1 base, the J end lost 4 bases, and 10 bases lay between the germline ends. This chain's CDR3 is CASSQALQGYGYTF. CDR3 bases: TGCGCCAGCAGCCAAGCATTACAGGGCTATGGCTACACCTTC.

V and J are TRBV7-9 and TRBJ1-2, with D possibly TRBD1 on 6 matching bases. The CDR3 is 16 residues long. Germline assignment: CDR1 SEHNR and CDR2 FQNEAQ (reference sequence). V was clipped by 3 bases and J by 1 base, with 15 bases between them. Here the CDR3 DNA reads TGTGCCAGCAGCTTTCAGGACAGCCCAATTAACTATGGCTACACCTTC. Translating gives CASSFQDSPINYGYTF.

Worth noting for this clonotype: A read error may produce the germline difference seen at one junction end. The rearrangement links TRBV6-6 to TRBJ1-2, with 9 bases matching TRBD1. There are 15 residues in the CDR3. Germline values: CDR1 MNHNY, CDR2 SVGAGI (reference sequence). CDR3 residues: CASSWETGGRYGYPF. As DNA, the CDR3 is TGTGCCAGCAGTTGGGAGACAGGGGGGCGGTATGGCTACCCCTTC.

V is TRBV2 and J is TRBJ1-1, with D hard to call. V was pared by 6 bases and J by 3 bases, with 17 bases between. CDR1 SNHLY and CDR2 FYNNEI come from the germline V gene. The CDR3 is 15 amino acids. CDR3 sequence (DNA): TGTGCCAGCAGAGGAAGGGAAGGAGCCCACACTGAAGCTTTCTTT. This gives the protein CASRGREGAHTEAFF.

This sequence joins TRBV2 and TRBJ2-1, with 7 bases that match TRBD2. The length of the CDR3 is 15 residues. J gave up 2 bases and V 6 bases, and 7 bases lay outside the gene matches. Germline V CDR1 and CDR2: SNHLY, FYNNEI. The CDR3 bases are TGTGCCAGCAGATTTGCCGGGGGGACCTACAATGAGCAGTTCTTC. Its protein product is CASRFAGGTYNEQFF.

The genes are TRBV19 and TRBJ1-3; D uncertain. The CDR3 has 13 residues. With 8 bases removed from V and 3 bases from J, the gap between germline ends came to 11 bases. The germline V gene encodes CDR1 LNHDA and CDR2 SQIVND (reference sequence). The CDR3 DNA reads as TGTGCCAGTTGCACCGCCAGTGGAAACACCATATATTTT. It codes for CASCTASGNTIYF. Filled out from reference TRBV19 and TRBJ1-3, the complete variable domain reads DGGITQSPKYLFRKEGQNVTLSCEQNLNHDAMYWYRQDPGQGLRLIYYSQIVNDFQKGDIAEGYSVSREKKESFPLTVTSAQKNPTAFYLCASCTASGNTIYFGEGSWLTVV.

To note about this clonotype: The junction does not match germline at one end; this may be a read error. The chain is built from TRBV10-3 and TRBJ2-5, with D tentatively TRBD1 (6 bases). Germline-derived CDR1 and CDR2 are ENHRY and SYGVKD. The CDR3 sequence is 17 residues long. The CDR3 region is CASSPLPRDTRQEAQYF. CDR3 bases: TGTGCCAGCAGTCCACTCCCTCGGGACACCAGACAAGAGGCCCAGTACTTC.

CDR3 DNA: TGTGCCACTATTGGTCTGAACACTGAAGCTTTCTTT. Encoded protein: CATIGLNTEAFF. The gene calls are TRBV25-1 and TRBJ1-1, with D unresolved. The germline gives CDR1 MGHDK, CDR2 SYGVNS. The V end lost 10 bases, the J end lost 0 bases, and 9 bases lay between the germline ends. This CDR3 contains 12 residues. Complete variable domain (other parts from reference TRBV25-1 and TRBJ1-1): EADIYQTPRYLVIGTGKKITLECSQTMGHDKMYWYQQDPGMELHLIHYSYGVNSTEKGDLSSESTVSRIRTEHFPLTLESARPSHTSQYLCATIGLNTEAFFGQGTRLTVV.

The rearrangement uses TRBV14 and TRBJ1-2, with 7 bases lining up with TRBD1. The length of the CDR3 is 14 residues. V shed 6 bases and J 2 bases; nucleotides not matched to a gene: 6. CDR1 is SGHDN and CDR2 is FVKESK in the germline V gene. CDR3 amino acids: CASRTGSGNYGYTF. The CDR3 DNA reads TGTGCCAGCAGGACAGGGTCAGGGAACTATGGCTACACCTTC.

Remarks on this clonotype: Just one base apart from a much larger clone, this may be a read error. CDR3: CANKEGGRNQPQHF. The CDR3 nucleotides are TGTGCCAACAAGGAGGGGGGGCGGAATCAGCCCCAGCATTTT. This chain uses TRBV6-6 with TRBJ1-5; a weak D match, TRBD1 (6 bases). Trimming took off 10 bases at V and 4 bases at J, with 17 bases between the two ends. The CDR3 runs 14 residues. CDR1 is MNHNY, CDR2 SVGAGI, per germline (reference sequence).

The V call is TRBV10-3, the J call TRBJ1-1; D is ambiguous. Germline V lookup: CDR1 ENHRY, CDR2 SYGVKD. This CDR3 is 13 amino acids long. V was clipped by 7 bases and J by 1 base, with 10 bases between them. For the CDR3, the DNA is TGTGCCATCACTTTCGAGGCGAACACTGAAGCTTTCTTT. Translating gives CAITFEANTEAFF.

The V and J genes are TRBV2 and TRBJ2-3; the D gene is possibly TRBD1 (5 bases). V lost 4 bases, J lost 3 bases, and 8 bases lay in between. Germline assignment: CDR1 SNHLY and CDR2 FYNNEI. The CDR3 has 13 residues. The DNA for the CDR3 is TGTGCCAGCAGTGCCAGGGAAACAGATACGCAGTATTTT. This gives the protein CASSARETDTQYF.

The V gene is TRBV5-1, the J gene TRBJ2-7, with TRBD1 identical over 8 bases. This CDR3 has 15 residues. V lost 4 bases and J lost 0; bases outside the gene matches: 6. The germline V gene encodes CDR1 SGHRS and CDR2 YFSETQ. CDR3 loop: CASSETGVSSYEQYF. CDR3 bases: TGCGCCAGCAGCGAGACAGGGGTAAGCTCCTACGAGCAGTACTTC.

This clonotype was recorded at least ten times. The chain employs TRBV20-1 and TRBJ1-1; TRBD1 matches at 7 bases. Per germline, CDR1 DFQATT and CDR2 SNEGSKA (reference sequence). The CDR3 totals 12 residues. Trimming took 5 bases from V and 3 from J; bases not matched to a gene: 3. In DNA form, the CDR3 reads TGCAGTGCTGAGGGGGCGGACACTGAAGCTTTCTTT. The encoded protein is CSAEGADTEAFF.

In regard to this clonotype: A junction boundary mismatches the germline segment, possibly from a read error. The rearrangement joins TRBV5-6 to TRBJ2-7; TRBD1 or TRBD2 may be the D gene (6 bases each). Germline V gene data show CDR1 as SGHDT and CDR2 as YYEEEE. This CDR3 has 14 residues. This CDR3 is CASSQGGGSYERYF. CDR3 in DNA: TGTGCCAGCAGCCAAGGGGGAGGCTCCTACGAGCGGTACTTC. The variable domain in full, completed from reference TRBV5-6 and TRBJ2-7, reads DAGVTQSPTHLIKTRGQQVTLRCSPKSGHDTVSWYQQALGQGPQFIFQYYEEEERQRGNFPDRFSGHQFPNYSSELNVNALLLGDSALYLCASSQGGGSYERYFGPGTRLTVT.

There are many counts of this clonotype. The J gene is TRBJ2-7, the V gene TRBV2, with 16 positions matching TRBD2. The CDR3 covers 17 residues. CDR1 is SNHLY, CDR2 FYNNEI, per germline. The junction had 6 bases not matched to a gene; V was cut back by 4 bases and J by 3 bases. CDR3 region: CASSGPGLAGGLYEQYF. As DNA, the CDR3 is TGTGCCAGCAGTGGGCCGGGACTAGCGGGGGGGCTCTACGAGCAGTACTTC.

This chain uses TRBV20-1 with TRBJ1-2; 8 nucleotides line up with TRBD1. CDR1 DFQATT and CDR2 SNEGSKA come from the germline V gene (reference sequence). CDR3 size: 14 residues. V trimming: 7 bases; J trimming: 4 bases; junction bases outside the gene matches: 11. This chain's CDR3 is CSGLSDRVGYGYTF. In DNA form, the CDR3 reads TGCAGTGGGTTATCGGACAGGGTAGGCTATGGCTACACCTTC.

There are a few counts of this clonotype. The rearrangement uses TRBV27 and TRBJ1-4; D unresolved. This CDR3 has 15 residues. In germline, CDR1 is MNHEY, CDR2 SMNVEV (reference sequence). Trimming took 5 bases from V and 6 from J, leaving 16 bases between them. CDR3 loop: CASSTRLATYEKLFF. In nucleotides, the CDR3 is TGTGCCAGCAGTACCCGACTGGCGACATATGAAAAACTGTTTTTT.

V gene TRBV29-1 combines with J gene TRBJ2-7; possibly TRBD1 or TRBD2 for D (6 bases each). The CDR3 is made up of 12 amino acids. CDR1 SQVTM and CDR2 ANQGSEA come from the germline V gene. V gave up 4 bases and J gave up 8 bases, with 15 bases separating them. In nucleotides, the CDR3 is TGCAGCGTTGGGCGGGACACCGTTCAGCAGTACTTC. This encodes CSVGRDTVQQYF.

In its sample, this clonotype was seen a few times. The chain carries TRBV5-1 and TRBJ2-7; possible D gene TRBD1, 6 bases. V was trimmed by 1 base and J by 2 bases, leaving 10 bases between them. The CDR3 consists of 14 residues. The germline CDR1 and CDR2 sequences are SGHRS and YFSETQ. CDR3 protein: CASSLSSGAYEQYF. In nucleotides, the CDR3 is TGCGCCAGCAGCTTGTCTTCAGGGGCCTACGAGCAGTACTTC.

This clonotype was observed at least ten times. This rearrangement joins TRBV7-3 to TRBJ2-7; D is tentatively TRBD1 or TRBD2 (6 bases each). The V end was cut by 2 bases, the J end by 0 bases, with 11 bases between. There are 15 residues in the CDR3. Germline CDR1 SGHTA, CDR2 FQGTGA. CDR3 sequence reads: CASSLLPGASYEQYF. The CDR3 region has the DNA TGTGCCAGCAGCTTACTCCCGGGGGCCTCCTACGAGCAGTACTTC.

The gene calls are TRBV7-8 and TRBJ1-2, with 9 nucleotides matching TRBD1. The germline gives CDR1 SGHVS, CDR2 FQNEAQ. There are 14 residues in the CDR3. J lost 8 bases, V lost 5 bases, and 9 bases had no gene match. Written as DNA, the CDR3 is TGTGCCAGCAGCAAGGGGGACAGGGCAATAGGCTACACCTTC. It encodes CASSKGDRAIGYTF. Complete variable domain (other parts from reference TRBV7-8 and TRBJ1-2): GAGVSQSPRYKVAKRGQDVALRCDPISGHVSLFWYQQALGQGPEFLTYFQNEAQLDKSGLPSDRFFAERPEGSVSTLKIQRTQQEDSAVYLCASSKGDRAIGYTFGSGTRLTVV.